This paragraph reports one T cell receptor beta chain. Each patient with chemo-refractory metastatic non-small-cell lung cancer was treated with focal radiation plus CTLA-4 blockade using ipilimumab. This specimen belongs to a study of radiotherapy plus CTLA-4 blockade in lung cancer. TCRdb keeps only in-frame clones here, not all; method: immunoSEQ multiplex PCR. There are about 76,000 clones in the sample; more than 80% occur only once, and about 0.79% lies in the top ten. The junction had 3 bases not matched to a gene; V was cut back by 2 bases and J by 7 bases. Germline assignment: CDR1 KGHSH and CDR2 LQKENI. The CDR3 is 14 residues long.

The chain joins TRBV18 to TRBJ2-1; 9 bases map to TRBD1. This sample comprised peripheral blood, obtained from a patient treated with radiotherapy plus ipilimumab. This sequence originates from a human donor with non-small cell lung cancer who had stable disease on radiotherapy plus ipilimumab. The CDR3 DNA follows: TGTGCCAGCTCACCAGGGACAGGGATAAATGAGCAGTTCTTC. Residues: CASSPGTGINEQFF.